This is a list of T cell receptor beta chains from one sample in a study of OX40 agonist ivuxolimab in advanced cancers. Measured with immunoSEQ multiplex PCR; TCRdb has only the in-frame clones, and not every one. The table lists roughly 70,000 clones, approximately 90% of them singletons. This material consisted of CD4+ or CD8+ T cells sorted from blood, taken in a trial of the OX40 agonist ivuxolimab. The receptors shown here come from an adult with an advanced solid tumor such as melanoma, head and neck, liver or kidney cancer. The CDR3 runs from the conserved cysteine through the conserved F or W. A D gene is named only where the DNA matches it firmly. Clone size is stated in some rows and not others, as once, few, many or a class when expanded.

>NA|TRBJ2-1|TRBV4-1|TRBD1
CASSQQTGTSSYNEQFF
TGCGCCAGCAGCCAACAGACAGGGACAAGCTCCTACAATGAGCAGTTCTTC
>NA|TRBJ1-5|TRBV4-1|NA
CASSRQVVNQPQHF
TGCGCCAGCAGCCGCCAGGTCGTCAATCAGCCCCAGCATTTT
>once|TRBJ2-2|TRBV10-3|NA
CAISVNKGLDGGELFF
TGTGCCATCAGTGTTAACAAGGGACTGGACGGCGGGGAGCTGTTTTTT
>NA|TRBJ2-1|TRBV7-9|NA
CASSLGGLGNEQFF
TGTGCCAGCAGCTTAGGGGGGCTAGGGAATGAGCAGTTCTTC
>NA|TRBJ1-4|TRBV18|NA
CASSPGRGVEKLFF
TGTGCCAGCTCACCGGGCAGGGGTGTTGAAAAACTGTTTTTT
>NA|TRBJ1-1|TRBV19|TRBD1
CASSTSDRDVEAFF
TGTGCCAGTAGTACTTCGGACAGGGATGTTGAAGCTTTCTTT
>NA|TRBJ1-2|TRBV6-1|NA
CASSEEAFYGYTF
TGTGCCAGCAGTGAGGAGGCTTTTTATGGCTACACCTTC
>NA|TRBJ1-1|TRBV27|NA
CASSPHLNTEAFF
TGTGCCAGCAGTCCACACTTAAACACTGAAGCTTTCTTT
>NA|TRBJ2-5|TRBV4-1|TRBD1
CASSQVWDRVETQYF
TGCGCCAGCAGCCAAGTATGGGACAGGGTGGAGACCCAGTACTTC
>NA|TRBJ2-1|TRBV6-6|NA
CASSRLEGRVGNEQFF
TGTGCCAGCAGTCGCCTAGAGGGACGGGTCGGAAATGAGCAGTTCTTC
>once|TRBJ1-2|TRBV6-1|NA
CASSVTDGTYGYTF
TGTGCCAGCAGTGTGACGGACGGAACCTATGGCTACACCTTC
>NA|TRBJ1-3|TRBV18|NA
CASSPSPTPSSGNTIYF
TGTGCCAGCTCACCCTCTCCGACCCCCAGCTCTGGAAACACCATATATTTT
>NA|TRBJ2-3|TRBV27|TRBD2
CASSLLREFPRGTDTQYF
TGTGCCAGCAGTTTATTGCGGGAGTTCCCTCGGGGCACAGATACGCAGTATTTT
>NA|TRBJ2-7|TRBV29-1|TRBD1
CSARQGTYEQYF
TGCAGCGCCCGACAGGGGACCTACGAGCAGTACTTC
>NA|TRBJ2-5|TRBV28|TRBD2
CASSPGRASGKETQYF
TGTGCCAGCAGTCCCGGACGGGCTAGCGGGAAAGAGACCCAGTACTTC
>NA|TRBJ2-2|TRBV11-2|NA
CASSRQGAGELFF
TGTGCCAGCAGCCGGCAGGGCGCCGGGGAGCTGTTTTTT
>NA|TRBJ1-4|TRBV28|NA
CASSTLQVGGEKLFF
TGTGCCAGCAGTACTTTACAGGTCGGAGGGGAAAAACTGTTTTTT
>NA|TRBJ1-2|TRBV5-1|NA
CASSLGDSNYGYTF
TGCGCCAGCAGCTTGGGGGATAGTAACTATGGCTACACCTTC
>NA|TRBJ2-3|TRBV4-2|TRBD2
CASSQSLRVAGGIGDTQYF
TGTGCCAGCAGCCAATCTCTGAGGGTAGCGGGAGGTATTGGAGATACGCAGTATTTT
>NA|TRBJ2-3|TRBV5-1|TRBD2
CASSLVLAGETDTQYF
TGCGCCAGCAGCTTGGTCCTAGCGGGAGAAACAGATACGCAGTATTTT
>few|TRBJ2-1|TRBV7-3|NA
CASSLAALDEQFF
TGTGCCAGCAGCCTGGCAGCGTTGGATGAGCAGTTCTTC
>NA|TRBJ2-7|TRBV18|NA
CASSDQTNTYEQYF
TGTGCCAGCTCAGATCAAACGAACACCTACGAGCAGTACTTC
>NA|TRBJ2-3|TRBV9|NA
CASSVGATDTQYF
TGTGCCAGCAGCGTAGGGGCCACAGATACGCAGTATTTT
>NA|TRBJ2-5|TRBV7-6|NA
CASSAKETQYF
TGTGCCAGCAGTGCGAAAGAGACCCAGTACTTC
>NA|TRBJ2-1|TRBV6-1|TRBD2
CASHARLAGGNEQFF
TGTGCCTCCCATGCCAGACTAGCGGGAGGCAATGAGCAGTTCTTC
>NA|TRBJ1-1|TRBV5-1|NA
CASSPGGVNTEAFF
TGCGCCAGCAGCCCCGGTGGGGTGAACACTGAAGCTTTCTTT
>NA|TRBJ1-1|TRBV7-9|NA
CASSRDQEGTEAFF
TGTGCCAGCAGCCGGGATCAAGAGGGCACTGAAGCTTTCTTT
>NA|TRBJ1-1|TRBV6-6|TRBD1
CASSRTGGAGTEAFF
TGTGCCAGCAGCCGGACAGGGGGCGCGGGCACTGAAGCTTTCTTT
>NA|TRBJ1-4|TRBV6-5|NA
CASSYGGSREKLFF
TGTGCCAGCAGTTACGGCGGGTCGAGAGAAAAACTGTTTTTT
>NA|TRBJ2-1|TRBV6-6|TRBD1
CASSLDRGSYNEQFF
TGTGCCAGCAGTCTGGACAGGGGCTCCTACAATGAGCAGTTCTTC
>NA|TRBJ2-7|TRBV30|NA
CAWSRRMDSYEQYF
TGTGCCTGGAGTAGGCGGATGGACTCCTACGAGCAGTACTTC
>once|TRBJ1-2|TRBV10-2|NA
CASSGRRGGYTF
TGCGCCAGCAGTGGGAGAAGGGGTGGCTACACCTTC
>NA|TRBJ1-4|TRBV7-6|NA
CASSLDGGRDEKLFF
TGTGCCAGCAGCTTAGATGGGGGGCGAGACGAAAAACTGTTTTTT
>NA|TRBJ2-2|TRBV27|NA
CASSTYTGELFF
TGTGCCAGCAGTACCTACACCGGGGAGCTGTTTTTT
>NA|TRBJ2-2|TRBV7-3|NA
CASSRSGTGELFF
TGTGCCAGCAGCCGAAGTGGCACCGGGGAGCTGTTTTTT
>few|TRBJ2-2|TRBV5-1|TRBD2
CASSLDGRGPTGELFF
TGCGCCAGCAGCTTGGACGGGAGGGGCCCGACCGGGGAGCTGTTTTTT
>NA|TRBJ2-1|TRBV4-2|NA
CASSQEVRDNEQFF
TGTGCCAGCAGCCAAGAAGTGCGGGACAATGAGCAGTTCTTC
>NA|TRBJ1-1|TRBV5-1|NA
CASSTRRNTEAFF
TGCGCCAGCAGCACACGTAGGAACACTGAAGCTTTCTTT
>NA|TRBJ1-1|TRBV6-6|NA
CASSLDTPQAFF
TGTGCCAGCAGTCTTGACACCCCCCAGGCTTTCTTT